These 10 T cell receptor beta chains came from one sample sequenced in a study of cytomegalovirus exposure and HLA in healthy donors. This table comes from immunoSEQ multiplex PCR, and its TCRdb copy is limited to in-frame clones, with some not included. This table holds 250,000 to 350,000 clones, over 75% found once. Sequenced material: PBMCs. Receptors originate from a woman between 18 and 30 years old in good health and CMV-seronegative.

This clone was picked up one time. This chain links TRBV27 with TRBJ2-3; 10 bases line up with TRBD2. V shed 6 bases and J 5 bases; nucleotides not matched to a gene: 8. Germline-derived CDR1 and CDR2 are MNHEY and SMNVEV (reference sequence). The CDR3 is 15 amino acids. In DNA form, the CDR3 reads TGTGCCAGCAGGTTGGGACTAGCGATGCAAGATACGCAGTATTTT. Translating gives CASRLGLAMQDTQYF.

The chain links TRBV7-8 to TRBJ2-5, with 7 bases fitting TRBD2. Losses at the gene ends were 3 bases for V and 1 base for J; bases not matched to a gene: 5. Looked up from germline, CDR1 is SGHVS and CDR2 is FQNEAQ. This CDR3 region has 15 residues. The CDR3 DNA is TGTGCCAGCAGCTTGGGGGGGACCACCCAAGAGACCCAGTACTTC. Translating gives CASSLGGTTQETQYF.

The chain links TRBV5-1 to TRBJ2-3; D gene ambiguous. CDR3 length: 15 residues. Trimming cost V 0 bases and J 2 bases, with 10 bases left between them. Per germline, CDR1 SGHRS and CDR2 YFSETQ. Here the CDR3 reads CASSLAVTSTDTQYF. The CDR3 nucleotides are TGCGCCAGCAGCTTGGCGGTCACCTCCACAGATACGCAGTATTTT.

J is TRBJ1-2 and V is TRBV7-2; 8 bases match TRBD1. The CDR3 is 16 residues long. Germline V CDR1 and CDR2: SGHTA, FQGNSA. The ends lost 0 bases at V and 3 bases at J; junction bases unmatched: 6. CDR3 protein: CASSLAGGQAYYGYTF. The CDR3 coding sequence is TGTGCCAGCAGCTTAGCGGGGGGACAGGCCTACTATGGCTACACCTTC.

Here the CDR3 DNA reads TGCAGCGTTAGACGGGACAGAAATCAGCCCCAGCATTTT. Its translation: CSVRRDRNQPQHF. The rearrangement uses TRBV29-1 and TRBJ1-5; 7 bases are shared with TRBD1. V lost 5 bases, J lost 4 bases, and 5 bases stayed unmatched. Germline CDR1 is SQVTM and CDR2 is ANQGSEA. There are 13 residues in the CDR3.

The rearrangement links TRBV14 to TRBJ1-2, with D maybe TRBD1 (5 bases). Germline V gene data show CDR1 as SGHDN and CDR2 as FVKESK. The CDR3 has 17 residues. With 3 bases removed from V and 1 base from J, the gap between germline ends came to 18 bases. CDR3 nucleotide sequence: TGTGCCAGCAGCCACATAAATACAGGACGGCATAACTATGGCTACACCTTC. This gives the protein CASSHINTGRHNYGYTF.

V is TRBV27 and J is TRBJ2-2, with TRBD2 matching over 10 bases. Germline trimming cut 7 bases from V and 4 bases from J; bases unmatched to any gene: 6. CDR1 is MNHEY, CDR2 SMNVEV, per germline (reference sequence). The CDR3 has 15 amino acids. Here the CDR3 DNA reads TGTGCCAGCACCAGGACTAGCGGAACCACCGGGGAGCTGTTTTTT. Amino acid sequence: CASTRTSGTTGELFF.

V is TRBV29-1 and J is TRBJ2-5, with 10 bases fitting TRBD2. The CDR3 runs 12 residues. The V gene's germline CDR1 is SQVTM and CDR2 ANQGSEA. Trimming took 7 bases from V and 2 from J; bases not matched to a gene: 1. The CDR3 DNA reads as TGCAGCGGGACTAGCGGACAAGAGACCCAGTACTTC. It encodes CSGTSGQETQYF.

This clone has only a few counts. CDR3 loop: CASSKDRAPDRYGYTF. CDR3 DNA: TGTGCCAGCAGTAAAGACAGGGCACCGGACCGCTATGGCTACACCTTC. The chain joins TRBV2 to TRBJ1-2, with 7 positions matching TRBD1. Unmatched junction bases numbered 13, after V lost 5 bases and J lost 4 bases. In germline, CDR1 is SNHLY, CDR2 FYNNEI. The CDR3 extends over 16 amino acids.

The chain recombines TRBV28 with TRBJ2-1; maybe TRBD2 (5 bases). Germline V gives CDR1 MDHEN, CDR2 SYDVKM. The CDR3 has 11 residues. Trimming left V 6 bases short and J 8 bases short, with 8 bases between. The DNA of the CDR3 is TGTGCCAGCAGCCGGGATCATGAGCAGTTCTTC. Protein product: CASSRDHEQFF.